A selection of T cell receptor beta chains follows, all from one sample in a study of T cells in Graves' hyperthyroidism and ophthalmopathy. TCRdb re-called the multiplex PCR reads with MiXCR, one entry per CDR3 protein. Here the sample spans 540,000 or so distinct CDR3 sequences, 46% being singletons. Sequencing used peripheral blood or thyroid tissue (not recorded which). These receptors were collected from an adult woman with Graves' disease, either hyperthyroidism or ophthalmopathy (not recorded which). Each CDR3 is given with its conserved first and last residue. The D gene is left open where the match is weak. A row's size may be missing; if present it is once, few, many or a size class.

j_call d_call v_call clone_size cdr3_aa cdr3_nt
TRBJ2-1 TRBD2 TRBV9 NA CASSARTSGDLRHEQFF TGTGCCAGCAGCGCTCGGACTAGCGGGGACCTACGGCATGAGCAGTTCTTC
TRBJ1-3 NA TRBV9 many CASSPRTAGNTIYF TGTGCCAGCAGCCCCAGGACGGCTGGAAACACCATATATTTT
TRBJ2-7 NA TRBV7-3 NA CASSYPTVTYEQYF TGTGCCAGCAGCTATCCGACGGTAACCTACGAGCAGTACTTC
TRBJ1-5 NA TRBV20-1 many CSARFGAVEPQHF TGCAGTGCTAGATTTGGTGCCGTGGAGCCCCAGCATTTT
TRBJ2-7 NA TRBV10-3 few CAISDVTTEQYF TGTGCCATCAGTGATGTTACTACCGAGCAGTACTTC
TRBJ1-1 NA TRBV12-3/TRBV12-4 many CASSRVMGTEAFF TGTGCCAGCAGTCGGGTAATGGGCACTGAAGCTTTCTTT
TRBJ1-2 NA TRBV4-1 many CASRSQGSYGYTF TGCGCCAGCAGGTCCCAGGGGTCCTATGGCTACACCTTC
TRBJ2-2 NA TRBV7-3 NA CASSLGVLPPGTGELFF TGCGCCAGCAGCTTGGGAGTTCTCCCCCCGGGGACCGGGGAGCTGTTTTTT
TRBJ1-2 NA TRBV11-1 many CASSFKVDHGYTF TGTGCCAGCAGCTTCAAAGTAGATCATGGCTACACCTTC
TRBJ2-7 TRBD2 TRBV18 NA CASSPPGGNYEQYF TGTGCCAGCTCACCACCGGGGGGGAACTACGAGCAGTACTTC
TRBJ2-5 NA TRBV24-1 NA CATSRGGGPETQYF TGTGCCACCAGCAGAGGAGGGGGCCCAGAGACCCAGTACTTC
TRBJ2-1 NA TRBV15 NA CATREDDRDYNEQFF TGTGCCACCAGGGAGGACGATAGGGATTACAATGAGCAGTTCTTC
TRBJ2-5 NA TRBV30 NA CAWSVYLGSTQETQYF TGTGCCTGGAGTGTATATTTGGGCAGTACTCAAGAGACCCAGTACTTC
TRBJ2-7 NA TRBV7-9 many CASSPNGRDYEQYF TGTGCCAGCAGCCCTAACGGTAGGGACTACGAGCAGTACTTC
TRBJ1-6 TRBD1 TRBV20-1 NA CSASRGQVNSPLHF TGCAGTGCTAGCAGGGGGCAGGTTAATTCACCCCTCCACTTT
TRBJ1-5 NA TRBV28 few CASSGRAGGINQPQHF TGTGCCAGCAGTGGTCGGGCGGGGGGTATCAATCAGCCCCAGCATTTT
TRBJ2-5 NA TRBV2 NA CAGSESRNQPQYF TGTGCCGGCAGTGAATCCCGGAATCAGCCCCAGTACTTC
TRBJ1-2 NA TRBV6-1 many CASRSGGQSYGYTF TGTGCCAGCAGATCTGGAGGGCAGAGCTATGGCTACACCTTC
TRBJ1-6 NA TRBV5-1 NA CASTATAGSQVSPLHF TGCGCCAGCACGGCGACTGCAGGGTCCCAAGTTTCACCCCTCCACTTT
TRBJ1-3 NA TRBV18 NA CASSPLLQIGNTIYF TGTGCCAGCTCACCACTTCTGCAGATTGGAAACACCATATATTTT
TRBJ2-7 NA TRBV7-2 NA CASSLARESYEQYF TGTGCCAGCAGCTTAGCGCGAGAAAGCTACGAGCAGTACTTC
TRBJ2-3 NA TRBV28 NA CASSRAGITDTQYF TGTGCCAGCTCCCGGGCGGGGATCACAGATACGCAGTATTTT
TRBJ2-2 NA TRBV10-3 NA CASSWSRAAYRELFF TGTGCCAGCAGTTGGTCTCGGGCAGCCTACCGGGAGCTGTTTTTT
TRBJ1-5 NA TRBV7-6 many CASSRQIGNQPQHF TGTGCCAGCAGCCGTCAGATCGGCAATCAGCCCCAGCATTTT
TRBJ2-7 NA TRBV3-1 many CASSHGTPPLVQYF TGTGCCAGCAGCCACGGGACTCCCCCCTTGGTGCAGTACTTC